This T cell receptor (beta chain) was captured in a study of OX40 agonist ivuxolimab in advanced cancers. Regarding the complete study: The costimulatory receptor OX40 (CD134) was targeted by ivuxolimab, a fully human IgG2 agonistic monoclonal antibody. Patients were allowed to have had prior anti-PD-1, anti-PD-L1 or anti-CTLA-4 therapy, and 40% of the dose-escalation patients had been treated with checkpoint inhibitors. Among the approximately 54 dose-escalation patients, about 20 had hepatocellular carcinoma, some 15 melanoma, 9 renal cell carcinoma and 9 head and neck cancer. The paper describes the monotherapy dose-escalation part (N ≈ 49 patients) of the phase I trial of ivuxolimab. Peripheral TCRbeta sequencing aimed to test whether ivuxolimab altered TCR sequence diversity and caused clonal T-cell expansion. Intravenous ivuxolimab was administered to patients every 2 weeks at six dose levels: 0.01, 0.1, 0.3, 1.5, 3 and 10 mg/kg. A male proportion of almost 85% and a mean age of 60 years, ranging from 23 to 79, were recorded for the dose-escalation cohort. Three dose-escalation patients achieved partial responses, one with hepatocellular carcinoma and two with cutaneous melanoma.

The V and J ends are trimmed by 2 bases and 4 bases, leaving 7 bases between them. CDR1 and CDR2 are read off the germline V gene as SGHVS and FQNEAQ. The CDR3 sequence holds 13 residues, the cysteine and phenylalanine included. Kept here is only the CDR3 DNA, which spans 39 bases and is read in frame from base 1. For sequencing of the TCRbeta CDR3 region, genomic DNA was extracted from the sorted cells. The immunoSEQ Assay was used to sequence the TCRbeta CDR3 regions. This is the immuneACCESS table as TCRdb keeps it, with only in-frame sequences that have V and J called. A part of the clones is gone; compared with another copy, unresolved V genes explain less than half, and the rest is unexplained. Counted in this sample were around 80,000 clones; about 88% of them appeared once. The top ten clonotypes cover 0.65% to 0.9% of the sample. The trial excluded patients who had a history of autoimmune disease or who were on systemic immunosuppression. In every dose cohort, peripheral blood was drawn for TCR sequencing at baseline, cycle 4 day 1, and cycle 7 day 1. The samples were drawn from a first-in-human, open-label, multicenter phase I dose-escalation trial of ivuxolimab. Adults with locally advanced or metastatic head and neck squamous cell, hepatocellular, melanoma or renal cell carcinoma were enrolled in the trial. Before TCR sequencing, CD4+ T cells and CD8+ T cells from peripheral blood were sorted into separate populations.

With respect to this clone: Its antigen is not yet known. Per-base qualities were not stored, and no clone one base away is much larger.

On the study overall, not on this receptor specifically: The antigen specificity of the clonally expanded peripheral T cells was not determined. Low levels of normalized T-cell clonal expansion were also shown by some nonresponding patients. After ivuxolimab, more expanded clones were found on average in CD8+ T cells than in CD4+ T cells. At doses from 0.1 to 3.0 mg/kg, clonal expansion was seen in both CD4+ and CD8+ blood T cells between baseline and week 6. Partial responders in the 0.1-3.0 mg/kg groups had among the lowest normalized peripheral clonal expansion, especially among CD8+ T cells.

The receptor was derived from an adult with an advanced solid tumor such as melanoma, head and neck, liver or kidney cancer. The chain links TRBV7-8 with TRBJ2-3; the D gene cannot be resolved reliably. The sample here was CD4+ or CD8+ T cells sorted from blood, taken in a trial of the OX40 agonist ivuxolimab. CDR3 sequence: CASSLFVADTQYF. The DNA reads as follows: TGTGCCAGCAGCTTATTTGTCGCAGATACGCAGTATTTT.